This TCR beta chain was sequenced during a study of T cells in Graves' hyperthyroidism and ophthalmopathy (dated by TCRdb to between 2018 and 2020). Concerning the study at large: Peripheral blood samples were taken at initial diagnosis, before any treatment was given. To identify distinguishing TCR V-J signatures, a discovery cohort of 90 to 100 patients was used, comprising 43 with Graves' ophthalmopathy and approximately 58 with stable Graves' hyperthyroidism. An independent validation cohort of under 20 hyperthyroidism patients and about 16 patients who later progressed to ophthalmopathy tested prospective prediction of ophthalmopathy. The approximately 98 discovery patients were randomly divided into training and test sets at a 7:3 ratio. In addition, the study compared T-cell repertoires in thyroid tissue and in blood from roughly six Graves' hyperthyroidism patients. Following sampling, methimazole starting at 30 mg daily was given to hyperthyroidism patients, and high-dose intravenous methylprednisolone was given to ophthalmopathy patients. According to the paper, TCR Vbeta CDR3 sequencing was carried out on 135 peripheral blood samples, which came from under 50 ophthalmopathy, 70 to 80 hyperthyroidism and about 17 progressor patients.

Trimming removed 2 bases from V and 4 bases from J, leaving 12 bases between the germline ends. The germline V gene (reference sequence) sets CDR1 to SGHNT and CDR2 to YYREEE. Including cysteine and phenylalanine, the CDR3 has 14 amino acids. Only the CDR3 region is kept as DNA, spanning 42 bases read in frame from base 1. Hyperthyroidism patients were newly diagnosed, with disease duration under 2 months, and aged 18 to 65 years. The study excluded patients with uncontrolled infections, other autoimmune diseases, pregnancy or lactation. Diagnoses relied on clinical symptoms, serum thyroxine and TRAb, thyroid ultrasound and orbital computed tomography. For progressor patients, blood was drawn at the first diagnosis of hyperthyroidism, before any ophthalmopathy symptoms had appeared. PBMCs were isolated from 10 ml of fresh peripheral blood by Ficoll-Paque density gradient centrifugation. Progressor patients were initially diagnosed with Graves' hyperthyroidism and developed ophthalmopathy during follow-up. Total RNA was extracted with Trizol reagent, and quality was checked on an Agilent 2100 Bioanalyzer.

The TCR beta CDR3 regions were amplified from RNA transcripts. The TCR CDR3 was subjected to a first round of RT-PCR using the HTBI primer set and the Qiagen OneStep RT-PCR kit. Libraries were constructed in a second round of multiplex PCR, after which size selection and purification were carried out. Paired-end sequencing of the libraries was performed with 100 bp reads on an Illumina HiSeq2000. The paper's data handling went like this. SOAPnuke was used to process the raw data, throwing out any read that contained adapters or uncalled bases, had a mean Phred below 15, or lacked an exact constant-primer or identifier match. COPE v1.2.5 was used to merge high-quality paired reads, and clonotypes were defined as unique nucleotide sequences. Clonotypes were aligned to IMGT TRBV, TRBD and TRBJ reference segments using MiTCR v1.1. The analysis was restricted to V-J combinations with a frequency above 0.0001, which together covered 99.2% of the repertoires. The TCS score was defined as F50 (clonal expansion) divided by E x V (chaos), with BLOSUM62-based TCRdist calculated between CDR3 peptides within each V-J. Welch's t-statistics and random forest reduced 500 to 550 V-J features to about 12, which were used in a naive Bayes classifier (R e1071). The public sequencing data were trimmed at Q25 with fastp and processed into clonotypes with MiXCR by TCRdb, which kept only in-frame beta chains. Here each entry gathers all rows of one CDR3 protein and keeps the most common genes and DNA. Clone size and V and J calls follow TCRdb, not the original study. The sample contains 300,000 to 450,000 distinct CDR3 sequences, about 14% of them found a single time. The leading ten clones occupy less than 25% of the sample.

This clonotype was counted ten times or more. Which antigen it targets is not known. The record has no base qualities; no much larger clone is one base away. Study-wide findings and limitations: Blood samples also contained most of the expanded thyroid clonotypes (frequency above 0.001), which suggests that blood repertoires may reflect thyroid immune responses. Sample size was not statistically predetermined, and blinding of investigators to group allocation was not performed. In validation, progression to ophthalmopathy was predicted by the model with about 70% sensitivity and nearly 75% specificity, a median of roughly 6.4 months before onset. Ophthalmopathy was separated from stable hyperthyroidism by a 13 V-J signature model, with 87.88% sensitivity and 81% to 82% specificity obtained in cross-validation and 80%/75% obtained in testing.

This receptor was obtained from a young man with Graves' hyperthyroidism that later progressed to Graves' ophthalmopathy. This receptor chain uses TRBV5-4 and TRBJ1-1, with no confidently assigned D gene. The specimen was blood. The DNA sequence follows: TGTGCCAGCAGCTTAAGTTCAGGCGGCACTGAAGCTTTCTTT. The resulting protein is CASSLSSGGTEAFF.